This entry features one T cell receptor beta chain sequence. Original handling: Reference gene primer amplification in the assay estimated nucleated cell counts. Produced via immunoSEQ multiplex PCR; TCRdb's table is partial and in-frame only. V, J and clone size are taken as reported in that table, and D and trimming were inferred from the DNA itself. Of roughly 150,000 clones detected, roughly 80% appear once; the ten largest clones hold about 5.3%. The data are from a study of blood T cell repertoires in COVID-19. Across the study: PBMCs, B-cell-depleted T cells, or T cells were the source of the cDNA or gDNA that made up the material.

The source material was PBMCs or T cells enriched from blood (not recorded which). The sequence came from a woman aged 40 to 49 with acute COVID-19.

The CDR3, as DNA: TGTGCCAGTAGTATGGGGACTAGCGGAAACGAGCAGTACTTC. Translated, it gives CASSMGTSGNEQYF. V and J are TRBV19 and TRBJ2-7, with TRBD2 matching over 11 bases. The germline V gene encodes CDR1 LNHDA and CDR2 SQIVND (reference sequence). V lost 3 bases, J lost 5 bases, and 3 bases stayed unmatched. This CDR3 comprises 14 residues.